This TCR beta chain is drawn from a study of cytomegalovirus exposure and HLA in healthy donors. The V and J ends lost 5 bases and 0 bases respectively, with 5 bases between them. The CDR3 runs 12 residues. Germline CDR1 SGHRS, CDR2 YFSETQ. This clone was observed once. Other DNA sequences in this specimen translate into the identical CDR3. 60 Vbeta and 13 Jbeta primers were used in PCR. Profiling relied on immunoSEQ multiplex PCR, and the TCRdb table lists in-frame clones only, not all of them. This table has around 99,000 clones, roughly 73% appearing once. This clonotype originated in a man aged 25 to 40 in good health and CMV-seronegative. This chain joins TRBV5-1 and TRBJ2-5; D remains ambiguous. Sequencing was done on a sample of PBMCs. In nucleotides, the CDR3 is TGCGCCAGCAGGCAGGACCAAGAGACCCAGTACTTC. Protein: CASRQDQETQYF.